This TCR beta chain came from a study of blood T cell repertoires in COVID-19 (dated by TCRdb to 2020 to 2021). The study in broad terms: Samples from collaborators originated in the United States, Italy and Spain and spanned both the acute and convalescent phases of COVID-19. The samples were drawn from the first 160 participants of the ongoing ImmuneRACE study and from under 1,500 subjects provided by 6 global collaborators. Deeply sampled blood TCRbeta repertoires from subjects exposed to, actively infected with, or recovered from COVID-19 were included in the dataset. The prospective study material was composed of cDNA or gDNA derived from T cells, B-cell-depleted T cells, or PBMCs. The repertoires were made available in a free public database intended to serve as a resource for research on the immune response to SARS-CoV-2. A de-identified subject ID, COVID-19 status, age in years and sex were almost always included in the sample metadata. Where available, HLA class I and class II types were obtained from metadata supplied by the sample provider rather than from assay-based typing.

The immunoSEQ Assay, a bias-controlled multiplex PCR, was used to amplify TCRbeta CDR3 regions from genomic DNA. The study's own analysis went as follows. Nucleated cell counts per sample were estimated from amplification of reference gene primers within the assay. To quantify the absolute abundance of each unique TCRbeta CDR3 rearrangement, sequence reads were collapsed and filtered. For each sample, productive Simpson clonality was calculated as the square root of Simpson's diversity index over productive rearrangements. TCRdb holds this immuneACCESS table with in-frame rearrangements only. Some clones are missing; in checked studies, unresolved V genes explain under half, and the rest has no known cause. The V and J calls and clone size come from that table; D and trimming were worked out from the DNA. In this sample the table shows under 250,000 clones, over 75% of which occur a single time. Of the sample, under 3.5% falls within the top ten clones.

CDR1 SGHNT and CDR2 YENEEA were looked up in the germline V gene. There are 16 amino acids in the CDR3, from cysteine to phenylalanine inclusive. CDR3 DNA is the only sequence kept; it has 48 bases, read in frame from the first base. V has 8 bases trimmed and J has 7 bases trimmed; junction bases matching no gene number 9. Participants in the prospective study were enrolled through a virtual design, were aged roughly 18 to 100 years, and lived in some 24 United States geographic areas. To assign participants to cohorts, the prospective study relied on clinical history that participants themselves reported in a screening survey and a study questionnaire. Recovered participants in ImmuneRACE Cohort 3 were defined by two consecutive negative NP/OP PCR tests, clearance by a healthcare professional, or resolution of symptoms. Mobile phlebotomists in the prospective study collected whole blood, serum and a nasopharyngeal or oropharyngeal swab from every participant. Prospective study participants could optionally give additional blood draws and questionnaires over an approximately two-month period. Before DNA extraction, blood samples from the prospective study were shipped at room temperature or frozen.

The full study reports these points: The quantity of clinical and demographic metadata differed by source and by participant and was supplied without curation.

About this clone: It has no known antigen specificity. Per-nucleotide qualities are absent, and no much larger clonotype sits a single base away.

The sequenced sample consisted of PBMCs or T cells enriched from blood (not recorded which). The chain couples TRBV11-3 to TRBJ2-2; 14 nucleotides in the junction match TRBD2. This receptor was obtained from a woman aged 60 to 75 who had recovered from COVID-19. The CDR3 protein sequence reads: CASAPGLAGEGGELFF. The nucleotide sequence is given as TGTGCCAGCGCTCCGGGACTAGCGGGAGAAGGCGGGGAGCTGTTTTTT.